This T cell receptor (beta chain) was sequenced in a study of blood T cells in healthy people across ages. Through a sample-barcoded 5' primer and a J-beta primer mix, a second PCR was run for 7 to 11 cycles. MiXCR, run by TCRdb on the 5' RACE reads, gives a single entry per CDR3 protein. Counted here are approximately 1.5 million distinct CDR3 sequences, about 32% occurring once; the ten biggest clones make up about 11%. The source is a woman in her 30s in good health. The source material was blood.

CDR3 protein: CASRHTGELYGYTF. CDR3 sequence (DNA): TGTGCCAGCAGGCATACAGGGGAACTGTATGGCTACACCTTC. The rearrangement joins TRBV27 to TRBJ1-2, with TRBD1 matching 7 bases. The CDR3 loop spans 14 amino acids. Unmatched junction bases numbered 9, after V lost 6 bases and J lost 5 bases. From germline, CDR1 is MNHEY and CDR2 SMNVEV (reference sequence).